Following are 29 T cell receptor beta chains from one sample sequenced in a study of CD8+ T cells in alopecia areata. In each case, RNA was isolated and then reverse transcribed into cDNA as the sequencing template. Here immunoSEQ multiplex PCR was the method, and the copy in TCRdb shows in-frame clones only, minus some. The sample records approximately 300,000 clones, roughly 60% being singletons. Treatment meaning: oral pan-JAK inhibitor, 5-10 mg twice daily. Sequencing used CD4+ T cells sorted from blood, obtained at week 24, from a patient treated with tofacitinib. Receptors originate from a human donor with alopecia areata.

J is TRBJ1-2 and V is TRBV6-5; D unclear. The germline V gene has CDR1 MNHEY and CDR2 SVGAGI. The CDR3 covers 14 residues. V was clipped by 0 bases and J by 4 bases, with 9 bases between them. The chain's CDR3 is CASSYSARSYGYTF. DNA for the CDR3: TGTGCCAGCAGTTACTCAGCCAGATCCTATGGCTACACCTTC.

The sample holds a few counts of this clone. The V and J genes are TRBV29-1 and TRBJ2-7; 7 nucleotides match TRBD2. Germline CDR1 reads SQVTM; CDR2 reads ANQGSEA. CDR3 length: 13 residues. The V segment lost 7 bases and the J segment 5 bases; nucleotides outside the gene matches: 11. The CDR3 DNA is TGCAGCGGTCGGGCTAGCGGTGTGGACGAGCAGTACTTC. It codes for CSGRASGVDEQYF.

The chain employs TRBV7-3 and TRBJ2-1; 7 nucleotides agree with TRBD1. CDR1 SGHTA and CDR2 FQGTGA come from the germline V gene. The CDR3 is 15 amino acids. Trimming at V came to 4 bases and at J to 4 bases, leaving 7 bases not matched to a gene. The DNA for the CDR3 is TGTGCCAGCAGCTCCCCAGGGGGTTTATACAATGAGCAGTTCTTC. Translated, it gives CASSSPGGLYNEQFF.

On this clone: The final CDR3 position lacks the conserved phenylalanine or tryptophan, pointing to a likely read error. This sequence joins TRBV5-1 and TRBJ1-6; TRBD1 agrees at 10 bases. The ends lost 4 bases at V and 2 bases at J; junction bases unmatched: 6. From germline, CDR1 is SGHRS and CDR2 YFSETQ. This CDR3 is 17 amino acids long. CDR3 in amino acids: CASSAGDRGTYNSPLHL. The CDR3 DNA follows: TGCGCCAGCAGCGCTGGGGACAGGGGCACCTATAATTCACCCCTCCACCTT.

This chain uses TRBV7-2 with TRBJ2-6; no definite D call. This CDR3 spans 14 amino acids. CDR1 and CDR2 (germline): SGHTA, FQGNSA. The V gene lost 3 bases and the J gene lost 0 bases, with 3 bases spanning the gap. The chain's CDR3 is CASSLDSGANVLTF. CDR3 sequence (DNA): TGTGCCAGCAGCTTGGACTCTGGGGCCAACGTCCTGACTTTC. The full variable domain, rest sourced from reference TRBV7-2 and TRBJ2-6, is GAGVSQSPSNKVTEKGKDVELRCDPISGHTALYWYRQSLGQGLEFLIYFQGNSAPDKSGLPSDRFSAERTGGSVSTLTIQRTQQEDSAVYLCASSLDSGANVLTFGAGSRLTVL.

The J gene is TRBJ2-1, the V gene TRBV10-3; possible D gene TRBD1, 6 bases. Trimming pared 0 bases from V and 8 bases from J, leaving 26 bases between. The germline CDR1 and CDR2 sequences are ENHRY and SYGVKD. CDR3 length: 19 residues. CDR3 protein: CAISESKGLTRETGDEQFF. In nucleotides, the CDR3 is TGTGCCATCAGTGAGTCGAAGGGTCTGACCAGGGAGACAGGCGATGAGCAGTTCTTC.

The chain joins TRBV29-1 to TRBJ1-4; a possible D gene is TRBD1 (5 bases). The CDR3 is 14 amino acids. Trimming removed 4 bases at V and 6 bases at J, with 15 bases between. Germline V gene lookup returns CDR1 SQVTM and CDR2 ANQGSEA. The CDR3 DNA reads as TGCAGCGTTGGAGGGGTATTGAGGCATGAAAAACTGTTTTTT. Its protein product is CSVGGVLRHEKLFF.

This clone was seen a handful of times. The same CDR3 can be traced to other DNA sequences in this sample. The V gene is TRBV29-1, the J gene TRBJ2-1; D remains ambiguous. The CDR3 has 13 residues. Between the trimmed V and J ends, which lost 3 bases and 7 bases, there was a span of 13 bases. CDR1 is SQVTM and CDR2 is ANQGSEA in the germline V gene. CDR3 loop: CSVEVGSYNEQFF. DNA of the CDR3: TGCAGCGTTGAGGTCGGCTCGTATAATGAGCAGTTCTTC.

The chain recombines TRBV29-1 with TRBJ1-2; D unresolved. Germline CDR1 reads SQVTM; CDR2 reads ANQGSEA. The CDR3 has 8 residues. Trimming took 5 bases from V and 6 from J, leaving 1 base between them. The CDR3 loop reads CSVHGYTF. The CDR3 nucleotides read TGCAGCGTTCATGGCTACACCTTC.

V is TRBV10-3 and J is TRBJ2-7; D unclear. This CDR3 region has 11 residues. Trimming cost V 2 bases and J 7 bases, with 6 bases left between them. Germline assignment: CDR1 ENHRY and CDR2 SYGVKD. The CDR3 DNA reads TGTGCCATCAGTGAGCTGAATGAGCAGTACTTC. It translates to CAISELNEQYF.

Only a few counts were recorded for this clone. V and J are TRBV7-9 and TRBJ1-4, with D maybe TRBD1 (6 bases). The CDR3 spans 16 residues. V was clipped by 5 bases and J by 5 bases, with 18 bases between them. Germline CDR1 and CDR2: SEHNR and FQNEAQ (reference sequence). The DNA of the CDR3 is TGTGCCAGCAGCCGCCCCTCGGACAGCCTAAATGAAAAACTGTTTTTT. Protein: CASSRPSDSLNEKLFF.

This sequence joins TRBV18 and TRBJ1-2, with D maybe TRBD1 (5 bases). CDR3 length: 15 residues. Deletions cut 3 bases from V and 3 bases from J, with 14 bases between. CDR1 is KGHSH, CDR2 LQKENI, per germline. The CDR3 loop reads CASSPVGGSDYGYTF. As DNA, the CDR3 is TGTGCCAGCTCACCTGTTGGGGGGAGCGACTATGGCTACACCTTC.

J is TRBJ1-1 and V is TRBV7-3; D remains ambiguous. Trimming shortened V by 2 bases and J by 1 base, and 8 bases separated the two germline ends. This CDR3 is built from 14 residues. Germline V gene data show CDR1 as SGHTA and CDR2 as FQGTGA. The CDR3 DNA follows: TGTGCCAGCAGCTTAGCTGCGGAGAACACTGAAGCTTTCTTT. This translates into CASSLAAENTEAFF.

The V gene is TRBV6-6, the J gene TRBJ1-6; D ambiguous. V shed 0 bases and J shed 7 bases, with 7 bases lying between them. The CDR3 extends over 14 amino acids. Germline V gene sequence: CDR1 MNHNY, CDR2 SVGAGI (reference sequence). CDR3 sequence (DNA): TGTGCCAGCAGTTACTCCGGGCCAAATTCACCCCTCCACTTT. Protein: CASSYSGPNSPLHF.

The CDR3 spells CSVRAAFYEQYF. The DNA of the CDR3 is TGCAGCGTAAGAGCCGCTTTCTACGAGCAGTACTTC. The chain combines TRBV29-1 with TRBJ2-7; D call uncertain. The V gene lost 6 bases and the J gene lost 3 bases, with 12 bases spanning the gap. Germline CDR1 and CDR2: SQVTM and ANQGSEA. The CDR3 contains 12 residues.

Only a few counts were recorded for this clone. Distinct nucleotide sequences in the sample also encode this CDR3. V gene TRBV11-2 combines with J gene TRBJ2-3, with D unclear. V dropped 1 base and J dropped 6 bases, with 5 bases sitting between them. Germline CDR1 is SGHAT and CDR2 is FQNNGV. This CDR3 contains 12 residues. CDR3 bases: TGTGCCAGCAGCTTAGTCGCGGATACGCAGTATTTT. Translated: CASSLVADTQYF. Together with reference TRBV11-2 and TRBJ2-3, the CDR3 gives the full variable domain: EAGVAQSPRYKIIEKRQSVAFWCNPISGHATLYWYQQILGQGPKLLIQFQNNGVVDDSQLPKDRFSAERLKGVDSTLKIQPAKLEDSAVYLCASSLVADTQYFGPGTRLTVL.

This clone has only one observation. V and J are TRBV4-2 and TRBJ2-4; no clear D gene. The length of the CDR3 is 15 residues. CDR1 and CDR2 from the germline V gene are LGHNA and YNFKEQ. Deletions cut 1 base from V and 0 bases from J, with 7 bases between. This CDR3 is CASSQVEPAKNIQYF. CDR3 bases: TGTGCCAGCAGCCAAGTTGAACCAGCCAAAAACATTCAGTACTTC.

This clone was detected only a few times. The gene calls are TRBV5-5 and TRBJ2-7; D may be TRBD1 (5 bases). V was trimmed by 4 bases and J by 1 base, leaving 15 bases between them. CDR3 length: 15 amino acids. Germline CDR1 and CDR2: SGHKS and YYEKEE (reference sequence). CDR3 in DNA: TGTGCCAGCAGCACGGAAAGGGGCCTGTCCTACGAGCAGTACTTC. Its protein is CASSTERGLSYEQYF.

The chain recombines TRBV5-7 with TRBJ1-1; D might be TRBD1 (5 bases). TRBV5-7 is classed as an ORF, of uncertain function. This CDR3 region has 16 residues. V dropped 0 bases and J dropped 6 bases, with 18 bases sitting between them. CDR3 residues: CASSLDTGSLGPEAFF. CDR3 sequence (DNA): TGTGCCAGCAGCTTGGATACGGGCTCCCTGGGGCCTGAAGCTTTCTTT.

This clone was picked up many times. The chain employs TRBV7-8 and TRBJ2-5; 8 nucleotides agree with TRBD1. Looked up from germline, CDR1 is SGHVS and CDR2 is FQNEAQ. CDR3 length: 16 residues. V shed 3 bases and J 5 bases; nucleotides not matched to a gene: 11. CDR3 sequence reads: CASSFAWDRTGETQYF. In nucleotides, the CDR3 is TGTGCCAGCAGCTTCGCGTGGGACAGGACAGGGGAGACCCAGTACTTC.

This chain connects TRBV4-1 to TRBJ2-3; TRBD2 matches at 9 bases. Germline lookup yields CDR1 MGHRA and CDR2 YSYEKL. The CDR3 is 17 amino acids. Trimming at V came to 1 base and at J to 2 bases, leaving 7 bases not matched to a gene. CDR3 sequence: CASSQATGGGVTDTQYF. The DNA of the CDR3 is TGCGCCAGCAGCCAAGCGACCGGCGGGGGGGTCACAGATACGCAGTATTTT.

The chain has TRBV10-3 and TRBJ2-5; D possibly matches TRBD1 or TRBD2 (6 bases each). CDR3 length: 15 residues. V was trimmed by 3 bases and J by 5 bases, leaving 16 bases between them. From germline, CDR1 is ENHRY and CDR2 SYGVKD. In nucleotides, the CDR3 is TGTGCCATCAGTGAATTGACCGGGGGCTTTGAGACCCAGTACTTC. Its translation is CAISELTGGFETQYF.

The CDR3 DNA sequence: TGTGCCAGCAGCTTAGGGGAGGGGGCGGCCCAAGAGACCCAGTACTTC. Its translation: CASSLGEGAAQETQYF. The chain couples TRBV7-6 to TRBJ2-5; possibly TRBD1 or TRBD2 for D (7 bases each). Trimming took off 1 base at V and 1 base at J, with 13 bases between the two ends. Germline V gene lookup returns CDR1 SGHVS and CDR2 FNYEAQ. The CDR3 length is 16 residues.

This clone has a handful of counts. The chain links TRBV27 to TRBJ2-5, with D uncertain. Germline V gene sequence: CDR1 MNHEY, CDR2 SMNVEV (reference sequence). This CDR3 has 14 residues. V shed 8 bases and J shed 2 bases, with 15 bases lying between them. Written as DNA, the CDR3 is TGTGCCAGCCCCATGGAAGGACGGCAAGAGACCCAGTACTTC. This sequence encodes CASPMEGRQETQYF.

The J gene is TRBJ2-2, the V gene TRBV5-4; TRBD1 agrees at 8 bases. Unmatched junction bases numbered 13, after V lost 4 bases and J lost 5 bases. Germline-derived CDR1 and CDR2 are SGHNT and YYREEE (reference sequence). The CDR3 contains 17 residues. CDR3 region: CASSPYPGRGLTGELFF. CDR3 coding DNA: TGTGCCAGCAGCCCCTACCCTGGCAGGGGGCTAACCGGGGAGCTGTTTTTT.

V gene TRBV28 combines with J gene TRBJ1-6; possible D gene TRBD1, 5 bases. The CDR3 runs to 15 residues. V gave up 7 bases and J gave up 9 bases, with 19 bases separating them. Germline V gives CDR1 MDHEN, CDR2 SYDVKM. CDR3 region: CASTRGGSQGSPLHF. CDR3 sequence (DNA): TGTGCCAGCACCCGCGGCGGAAGTCAGGGTTCACCCCTCCACTTT.

This clone was seen only a few times. The CDR3 DNA reads TGTGCCAGCTCCCCGGGCTCTGGAAACACCATATATTTT. Translated: CASSPGSGNTIYF. The gene calls are TRBV18 and TRBJ1-3; D is unclear. The CDR3 has 13 residues. Germline CDR1 KGHSH, CDR2 LQKENI. Trimming took 6 bases from V and 0 from J, leaving 6 bases between them. The complete variable domain, with remaining parts taken from reference TRBV18 and TRBJ1-3, reads NAGVMQNPRHLVRRRGQEARLRCSPMKGHSHVYWYRQLPEEGLKFMVYLQKENIIDESGMPKERFSAEFPKEGPSILRIQQVVRGDSAAYFCASSPGSGNTIYFGEGSWLTVV.

This clone has just a few counts. The chain couples TRBV29-1 to TRBJ2-1; D is ambiguous. V dropped 3 bases and J dropped 6 bases, with 6 bases sitting between them. There are 11 residues in the CDR3. Germline lookup yields CDR1 SQVTM and CDR2 ANQGSEA. CDR3 sequence reads: CSVEVFNEQFF. CDR3 in DNA: TGCAGCGTTGAGGTCTTCAATGAGCAGTTCTTC.

This chain joins TRBV5-1 and TRBJ2-1; 14 nucleotides align to TRBD2. CDR3 size: 16 residues. The germline gives CDR1 SGHRS, CDR2 YFSETQ. V lost 3 bases and J lost 10; bases outside the gene matches: 9. The CDR3 sequence is CASSSGLAGGEREQFF. The CDR3 nucleotides are TGCGCCAGCAGCTCCGGACTAGCGGGGGGCGAGAGGGAGCAGTTCTTC.